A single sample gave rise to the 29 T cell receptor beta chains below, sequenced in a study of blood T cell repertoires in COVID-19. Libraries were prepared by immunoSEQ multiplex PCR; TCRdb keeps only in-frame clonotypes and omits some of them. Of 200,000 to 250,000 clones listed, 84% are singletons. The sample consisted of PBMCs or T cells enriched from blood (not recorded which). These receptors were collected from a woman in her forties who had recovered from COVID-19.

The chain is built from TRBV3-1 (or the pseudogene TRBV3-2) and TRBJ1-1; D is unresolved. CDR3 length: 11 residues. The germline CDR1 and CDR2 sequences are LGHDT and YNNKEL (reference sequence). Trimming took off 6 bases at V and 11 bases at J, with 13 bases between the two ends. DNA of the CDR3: TGTGCCAGCAGTCTCGGGGAGGCGGCTTTCTTT. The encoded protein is CASSLGEAAFF.

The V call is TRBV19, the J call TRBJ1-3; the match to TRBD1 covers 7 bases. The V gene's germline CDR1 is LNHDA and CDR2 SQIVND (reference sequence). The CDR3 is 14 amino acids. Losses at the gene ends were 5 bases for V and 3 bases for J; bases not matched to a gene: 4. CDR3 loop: CASSGQAIGNTIYF. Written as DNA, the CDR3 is TGTGCCAGTAGTGGACAGGCGATTGGAAACACCATATATTTT.

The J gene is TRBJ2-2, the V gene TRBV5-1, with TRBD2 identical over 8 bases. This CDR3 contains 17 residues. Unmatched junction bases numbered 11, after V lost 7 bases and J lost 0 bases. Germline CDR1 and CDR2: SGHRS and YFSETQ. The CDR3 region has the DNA TGCGCCAGCCATAGAGCGGGAGAGTTAGCGAACACCGGGGAGCTGTTTTTT. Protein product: CASHRAGELANTGELFF.

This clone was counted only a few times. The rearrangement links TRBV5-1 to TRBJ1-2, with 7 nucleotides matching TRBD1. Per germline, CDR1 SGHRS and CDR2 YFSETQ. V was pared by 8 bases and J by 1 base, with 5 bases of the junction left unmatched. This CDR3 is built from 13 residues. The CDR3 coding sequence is TGCGCCAGTGGACAGGATCATAACTATGGCTACACCTTC. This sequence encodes CASGQDHNYGYTF. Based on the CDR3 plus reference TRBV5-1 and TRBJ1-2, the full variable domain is KAGVTQTPRYLIKTRGQQVTLSCSPISGHRSVSWYQQTPGQGLQFLFEYFSETQRNKGNFPGRFSGRQFSNSRSEMNVSTLELGDSALYLCASGQDHNYGYTFGSGTRLTVV.

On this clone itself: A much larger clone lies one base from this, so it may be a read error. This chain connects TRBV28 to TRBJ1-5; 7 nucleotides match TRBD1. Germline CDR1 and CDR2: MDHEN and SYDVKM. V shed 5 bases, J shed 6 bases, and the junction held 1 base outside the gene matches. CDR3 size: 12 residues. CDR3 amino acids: CASSTGVQPQHF. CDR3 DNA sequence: TGTGCCAGCAGTACAGGGGTTCAGCCCCAGCATTTT.

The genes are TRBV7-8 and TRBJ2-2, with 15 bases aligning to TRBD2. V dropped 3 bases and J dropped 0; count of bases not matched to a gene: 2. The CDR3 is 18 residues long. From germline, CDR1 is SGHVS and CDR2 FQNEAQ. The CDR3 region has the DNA TGTGCCAGCAGCTTGGGACTAGCGGGAGGATCGAACACCGGGGAGCTGTTTTTT. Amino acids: CASSLGLAGGSNTGELFF.

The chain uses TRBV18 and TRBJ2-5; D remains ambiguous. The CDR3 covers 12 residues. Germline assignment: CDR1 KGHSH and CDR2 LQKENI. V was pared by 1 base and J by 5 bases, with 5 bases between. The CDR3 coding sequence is TGTGCCAGCTCACCACGCGCGGAGACCCAGTACTTC. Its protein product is CASSPRAETQYF.

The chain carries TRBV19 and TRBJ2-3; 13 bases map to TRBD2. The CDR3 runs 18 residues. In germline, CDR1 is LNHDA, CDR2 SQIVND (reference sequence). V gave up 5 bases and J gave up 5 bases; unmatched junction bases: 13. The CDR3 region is CASSPNPGLAGIEDTQYF. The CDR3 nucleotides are TGTGCCAGTAGTCCTAACCCGGGACTAGCGGGAATAGAAGATACGCAGTATTTT.

CDR3 DNA: TGTGCCAGCGATCGGGAGGGCCGTGGCACCGGGGAGCTGTTTTTT. Amino acids: CASDREGRGTGELFF. The genes are TRBV19 and TRBJ2-2; 8 bases align to TRBD2. There are 15 residues in the CDR3. Trimming at V came to 9 bases and at J to 4 bases, leaving 10 bases not matched to a gene. Germline loops: CDR1 LNHDA, CDR2 SQIVND (reference sequence).

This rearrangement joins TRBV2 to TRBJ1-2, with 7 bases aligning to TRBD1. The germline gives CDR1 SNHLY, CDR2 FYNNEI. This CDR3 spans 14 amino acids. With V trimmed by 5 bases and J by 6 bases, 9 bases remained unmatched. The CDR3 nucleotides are TGTGCCAGCAGTAAAACAGGGGAAATGGATGGCTACACCTTC. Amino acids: CASSKTGEMDGYTF.

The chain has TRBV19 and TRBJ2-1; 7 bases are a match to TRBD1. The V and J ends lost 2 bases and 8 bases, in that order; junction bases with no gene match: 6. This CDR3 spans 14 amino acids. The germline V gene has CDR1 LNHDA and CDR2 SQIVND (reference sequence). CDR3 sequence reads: CASSIQGVEDEQFF. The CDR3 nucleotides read TGTGCCAGTAGTATACAGGGGGTTGAGGATGAGCAGTTCTTC.

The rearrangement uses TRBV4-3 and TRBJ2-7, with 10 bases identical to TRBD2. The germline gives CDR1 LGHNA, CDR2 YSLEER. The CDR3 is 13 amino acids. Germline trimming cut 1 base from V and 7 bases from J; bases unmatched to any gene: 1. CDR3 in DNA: TGCGCCAGCAGCCAAGTACTAGCGGGGGAGCAGTACGTC. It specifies CASSQVLAGEQYV.

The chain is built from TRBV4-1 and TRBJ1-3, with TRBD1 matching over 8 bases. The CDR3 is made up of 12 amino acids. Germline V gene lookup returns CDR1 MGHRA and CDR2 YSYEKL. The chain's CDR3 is CATGASGNTIYF. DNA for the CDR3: TGCGCGACAGGGGCCTCTGGAAACACCATATATTTT.

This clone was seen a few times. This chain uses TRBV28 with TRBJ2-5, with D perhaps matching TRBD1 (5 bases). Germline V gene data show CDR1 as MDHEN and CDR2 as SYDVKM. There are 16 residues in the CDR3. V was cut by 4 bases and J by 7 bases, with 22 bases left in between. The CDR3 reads CASSSRQHLFRWTQYF. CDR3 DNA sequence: TGTGCCAGCAGTTCCAGACAGCATCTCTTTCGTTGGACCCAGTACTTC.

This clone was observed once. The CDR3 DNA reads TGTGCCAGCAGTTTAGGGCCACTAGCGGGAGACGAGCAGTACTTC. Amino acid sequence: CASSLGPLAGDEQYF. V is TRBV27 and J is TRBJ2-7, with 11 bases aligning to TRBD2. J was trimmed by 5 bases and V by 2 bases; bases with no gene match: 5. Germline-derived CDR1 and CDR2 are MNHEY and SMNVEV (reference sequence). The CDR3 totals 15 residues.

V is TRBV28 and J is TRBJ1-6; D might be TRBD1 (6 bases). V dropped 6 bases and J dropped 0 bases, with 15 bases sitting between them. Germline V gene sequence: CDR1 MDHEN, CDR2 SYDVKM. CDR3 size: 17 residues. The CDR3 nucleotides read TGTGCCAGCAGCCCTCGGACAGCCTACTCCTATAATTCACCCCTCCACTTT. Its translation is CASSPRTAYSYNSPLHF. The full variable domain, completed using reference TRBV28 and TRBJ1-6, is DVKVTQSSRYLVKRTGEKVFLECVQDMDHENMFWYRQDPGLGLRLIYFSYDVKMKEKGDIPEGYSVSREKKERFSLILESASTNQTSMYLCASSPRTAYSYNSPLHFGNGTRLTVT.

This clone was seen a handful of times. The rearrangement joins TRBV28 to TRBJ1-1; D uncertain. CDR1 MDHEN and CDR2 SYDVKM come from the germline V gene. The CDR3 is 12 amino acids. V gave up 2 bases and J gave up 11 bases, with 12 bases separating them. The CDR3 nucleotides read TGTGCCAGCAGTTTACCCGGATTCAGGGCTTTCTTT. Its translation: CASSLPGFRAFF.

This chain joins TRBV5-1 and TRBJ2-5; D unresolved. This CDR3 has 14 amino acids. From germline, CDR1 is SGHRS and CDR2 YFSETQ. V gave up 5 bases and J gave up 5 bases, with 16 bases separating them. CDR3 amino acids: CASRLQQSSETQYF. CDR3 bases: TGCGCCAGCAGATTGCAACAATCTTCGGAGACCCAGTACTTC.

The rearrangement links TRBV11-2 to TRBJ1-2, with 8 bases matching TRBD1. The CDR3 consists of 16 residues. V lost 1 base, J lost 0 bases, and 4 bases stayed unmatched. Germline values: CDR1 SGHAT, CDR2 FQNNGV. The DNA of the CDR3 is TGTGCCAGCAGCTTAGGCAGGGGGCCAACTAACTATGGCTACACCTTC. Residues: CASSLGRGPTNYGYTF.

Here the CDR3 reads CASRYHLQGARNEKLFF. The CDR3 nucleotides read TGTGCCAGCAGGTATCACTTACAGGGAGCAAGAAATGAAAAACTGTTTTTT. This chain connects TRBV2 to TRBJ1-4; a possible D gene is TRBD1 (6 bases). Trimming cost V 6 bases and J 5 bases, with 22 bases left between them. Germline values: CDR1 SNHLY, CDR2 FYNNEI. This CDR3 region has 17 residues.

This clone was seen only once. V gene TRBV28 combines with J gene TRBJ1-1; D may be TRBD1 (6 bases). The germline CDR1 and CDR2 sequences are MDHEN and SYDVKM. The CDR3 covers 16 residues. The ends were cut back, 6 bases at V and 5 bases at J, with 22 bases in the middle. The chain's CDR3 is CASSPAGGGSRTEAFF. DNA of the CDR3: TGTGCCAGCAGCCCCGCCGGCGGGGGCTCGAGGACTGAAGCTTTCTTT.

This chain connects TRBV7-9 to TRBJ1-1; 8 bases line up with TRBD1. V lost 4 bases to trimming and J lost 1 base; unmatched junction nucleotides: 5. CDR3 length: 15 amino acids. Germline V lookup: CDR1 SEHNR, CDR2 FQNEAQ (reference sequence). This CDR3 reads CASSSWTGRNTEAFF. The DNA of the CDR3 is TGTGCCAGCAGCTCCTGGACAGGGAGGAACACTGAAGCTTTCTTT.

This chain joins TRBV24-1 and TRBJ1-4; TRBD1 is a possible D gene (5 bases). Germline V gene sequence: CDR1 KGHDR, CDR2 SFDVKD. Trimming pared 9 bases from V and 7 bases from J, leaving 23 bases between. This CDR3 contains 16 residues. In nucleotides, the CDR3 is TGTGCCACCCCCCACCTCCAGGGCCTTATCGGTGAAAAACTGTTTTTT. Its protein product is CATPHLQGLIGEKLFF.

The CDR3 reads CASSPGTGNNYGYTF. In DNA, the CDR3 is TGTGCCAGCTCACCAGGTACAGGGAATAACTATGGCTACACCTTC. V and J are TRBV18 and TRBJ1-2; maybe TRBD1 (6 bases). The V gene's germline CDR1 is KGHSH and CDR2 LQKENI. V gave up 2 bases and J gave up 1 base, with 11 bases separating them. This CDR3 spans 15 amino acids.

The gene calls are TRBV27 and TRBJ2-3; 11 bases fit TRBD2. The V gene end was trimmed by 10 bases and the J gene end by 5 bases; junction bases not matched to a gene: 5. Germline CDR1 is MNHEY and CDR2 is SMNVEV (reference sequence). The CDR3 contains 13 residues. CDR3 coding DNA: TGTGCCACCTCGACTAGCGGGAAAGATACGCAGTATTTT. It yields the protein CATSTSGKDTQYF.

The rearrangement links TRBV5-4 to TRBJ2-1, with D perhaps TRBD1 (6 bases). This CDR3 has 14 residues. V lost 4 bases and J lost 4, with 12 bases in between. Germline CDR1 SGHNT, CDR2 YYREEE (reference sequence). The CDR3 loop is CASSRGSDYNEQFF. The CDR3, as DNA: TGTGCCAGCAGCAGGGGGAGCGATTACAATGAGCAGTTCTTC.

CDR3 in DNA: TGTGCCAGCAGCTTAGGGACGGGAACGTTCGTGAACACTGAAGCTTTCTTT. Protein: CASSLGTGTFVNTEAFF. This sequence joins TRBV7-2 and TRBJ1-1; D call uncertain. Germline CDR1 reads SGHTA; CDR2 reads FQGNSA. CDR3 length equals 17 residues. Trimming left V 1 base short and J 0 bases short, with 15 bases between.

CDR3 sequence reads: CASSHLASSGNTIYF. DNA of the CDR3: TGTGCCAGCTCTCACCTGGCCAGCTCTGGAAACACCATATATTTT. This chain connects TRBV3-1 (or the pseudogene TRBV3-2) to TRBJ1-3, with D uncertain. The V gene's germline CDR1 is LGHDT and CDR2 YNNKEL (reference sequence). V was cut by 8 bases and J by 0 bases, with 14 bases left in between. The CDR3 is made up of 15 amino acids.

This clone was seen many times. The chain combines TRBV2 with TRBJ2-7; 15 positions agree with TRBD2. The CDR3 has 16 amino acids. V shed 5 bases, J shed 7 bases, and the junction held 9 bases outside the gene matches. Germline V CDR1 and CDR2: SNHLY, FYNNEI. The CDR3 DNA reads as TGTGCCAGCAGTCCTAGGACTAGCGGGAGGGCGAGGGAGCAGTACTTC. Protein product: CASSPRTSGRAREQYF.